This T cell receptor beta chain is drawn from a study of cytomegalovirus exposure and HLA in healthy donors. Comment on this clone: The antigen is undetermined.

Assay used: immunoSEQ multiplex PCR; TCRdb lists only in-frame clones, some missing. Seen here are a few hundred thousand clones, about nine tenths observed once, and the top ten hold about 0.91%. The CDR3 contains 15 residues. The V segment lost 6 bases and the J segment 4 bases; nucleotides outside the gene matches: 8. The germline V gene encodes CDR1 MNHEY and CDR2 SVGAGI. Study outcomes and limitations: Across donors, most TCRs were seen rarely, yet some public ones were widespread.

This chain links TRBV6-5 with TRBJ2-5, with 10 bases fitting TRBD1. The sequenced sample was PBMCs. The sequence derives from a woman younger than 30 in good health and CMV-seronegative. CDR3 sequence (DNA): TGTGCCAGCAGCTCCGGGACAGGGGTGGTAGAGACCCAGTACTTC. This encodes CASSSGTGVVETQYF.